What follows are 22 T cell receptor beta chains derived from one specimen sequenced in a study of cytomegalovirus exposure and HLA in healthy donors. PCR used 60 Vbeta primers and 13 Jbeta primers. The table came from immunoSEQ multiplex PCR; TCRdb's copy has only in-frame clones and leaves some out. This table holds some 200,000 clones, roughly four fifths found once. Sequenced sample: PBMCs. The receptor set was obtained from a woman aged 25 to 39 in good health and CMV-seropositive.

The J gene is TRBJ1-4, the V gene TRBV18; 9 nucleotides line up with TRBD1. The J segment lost 5 bases and the V segment lost 3 bases, leaving 4 bases of the junction unmatched. This CDR3 comprises 15 residues. The germline gives CDR1 KGHSH, CDR2 LQKENI. The CDR3 DNA is TGTGCCAGCTCACCGTTAGACAGGGGGAATGAAAAACTGTTTTTT. Translation gives CASSPLDRGNEKLFF.

The CDR3 region is CASSEDRTSRAFF. In nucleotides, the CDR3 is TGTGCCAGCAGTGAGGACAGAACCTCTAGAGCTTTCTTT. The J gene is TRBJ1-1, the V gene TRBV6-1; D might be TRBD1 (6 bases). Trimming took 3 bases from V and 10 from J, leaving 15 bases between them. The CDR3 extends over 13 amino acids. Per germline, CDR1 MNHNS and CDR2 SASEGT.

V and J are TRBV30 and TRBJ2-3; tentatively, D is TRBD2 (6 bases). Trimming removed 0 bases from V and 3 bases from J, with 19 bases in between. The V gene's germline CDR1 is GTSNPN and CDR2 SVGIG (reference sequence). The CDR3 is made up of 17 amino acids. The CDR3 is CAWSVLRNLAGTDTQYF. CDR3 sequence (DNA): TGTGCCTGGAGTGTACTTAGGAATCTCGCGGGGACAGATACGCAGTATTTT.

This clone was detected only a few times. Here the CDR3 DNA reads TGTGCCAGTAGTATCGCCCCGGGCACTGAAGCTTTCTTT. This encodes CASSIAPGTEAFF. The V and J genes are TRBV19 and TRBJ1-1, with unresolved D. Germline V gives CDR1 LNHDA, CDR2 SQIVND (reference sequence). Trimming cost V 3 bases and J 4 bases, with 9 bases left between them. The CDR3 is 13 residues long. The entire variable domain, with the rest obtained from reference TRBV19 and TRBJ1-1, is as follows: DGGITQSPKYLFRKEGQNVTLSCEQNLNHDAMYWYRQDPGQGLRLIYYSQIVNDFQKGDIAEGYSVSREKKESFPLTVTSAQKNPTAFYLCASSIAPGTEAFFGQGTRLTVV.

The chain links TRBV6-5 to TRBJ2-7, with 8 bases that match TRBD2. This CDR3 is 16 amino acids long. In germline, CDR1 is MNHEY, CDR2 SVGAGI. The V and J ends lost 0 bases and 2 bases, in that order; junction bases with no gene match: 6. The CDR3 sequence is CASSYSSGRLTYEQYF. CDR3 bases: TGTGCCAGCAGTTACTCAAGCGGGAGACTTACCTACGAGCAGTACTTC.

The chain is built from TRBV27 and TRBJ2-1, with 9 bases matching TRBD2. The CDR3 contains 15 residues. Germline CDR1 is MNHEY and CDR2 is SMNVEV (reference sequence). The trim removed 6 bases at V and 9 bases at J, leaving 12 bases unmatched. CDR3 DNA: TGTGCCAGCAGCCGACTAGCGGATGGCGTAGGTGAGCAGTTCTTC. Translated: CASSRLADGVGEQFF.

The gene calls are TRBV14 and TRBJ1-5; 7 nucleotides match TRBD1. Germline CDR1 and CDR2: SGHDN and FVKESK. The CDR3 extends over 14 amino acids. Trimming took 3 bases from V and 4 from J; bases not matched to a gene: 3. The CDR3, as DNA: TGTGCCAGCAGCCACAGGGGGAAGAATCAGCCCCAGCATTTT. The encoded protein is CASSHRGKNQPQHF.

The chain employs TRBV30 and TRBJ1-5; possibly TRBD1 for D (5 bases). Per germline, CDR1 GTSNPN and CDR2 SVGIG (reference sequence). The germline V and J ends were trimmed by 1 base and 4 bases, with 8 bases remaining between them. The CDR3 sequence is 13 residues long. The CDR3 DNA sequence: TGTGCCTGGAGTGAACGGGGGAATCAGCCCCAGCATTTT. It codes for CAWSERGNQPQHF.

This clone was detected a few times. This rearrangement joins TRBV6-5 to TRBJ1-6; D is undetermined. This CDR3 is 14 amino acids long. Per germline, CDR1 MNHEY and CDR2 SVGAGI. The ends were cut back, 8 bases at V and 0 bases at J, with 8 bases in the middle. CDR3 in DNA: TGTGCCAGCTCAACCAGCTCCTATAATTCACCCCTCCACTTT. Translation gives CASSTSSYNSPLHF.

The V call is TRBV29-1, the J call TRBJ2-3, with 8 bases identical to TRBD1. Per the germline V gene, CDR1 is SQVTM and CDR2 is ANQGSEA. This CDR3 comprises 14 residues. Trimming cost V 3 bases and J 2 bases; bases outside gene matches: 4. CDR3 nucleotide sequence: TGCAGCGTTGAGACAGGGGCTTTCACAGATACGCAGTATTTT. Protein sequence: CSVETGAFTDTQYF.

This clone was observed a few times. Written as DNA, the CDR3 is TGTGCCAGCAGCCCCGGGACTAGCTTTGCTAGCACAGATACGCAGTATTTT. Translating gives CASSPGTSFASTDTQYF. V gene TRBV14 combines with J gene TRBJ2-3, with 9 positions matching TRBD2. With V trimmed by 4 bases and J by 0 bases, 8 bases remained unmatched. From germline, CDR1 is SGHDN and CDR2 FVKESK. The CDR3 consists of 17 residues. The entire variable domain, with the rest obtained from reference TRBV14 and TRBJ2-3, is as follows: EAGVTQFPSHSVIEKGQTVTLRCDPISGHDNLYWYRRVMGKEIKFLLHFVKESKQDESGMPNNRFLAERTGGTYSTLKVQPAELEDSGVYFCASSPGTSFASTDTQYFGPGTRLTVL.

About this clone itself: One junction end disagrees with the germline gene, perhaps due to a read error. V usage is TRBV5-6 and J usage is TRBJ2-7; 8 bases agree with TRBD1. This CDR3 contains 15 residues. Germline V gives CDR1 SGHDT, CDR2 YYEEEE. The CDR3 sequence: CASSLVGRQGRIEDF. CDR3 sequence (DNA): TGTGCCAGCAGCTTGGTGGGACGACAGGGGAGAATTGAGGACTTC. The complete variable domain, with remaining parts taken from reference TRBV5-6 and TRBJ2-7, reads DAGVTQSPTHLIKTRGQQVTLRCSPKSGHDTVSWYQQALGQGPQFIFQYYEEEERQRGNFPDRFSGHQFPNYSSELNVNALLLGDSALYLCASSLVGRQGRIEDFGPGTRLTVT.

V and J are TRBV7-8 and TRBJ1-2; TRBD1 agrees at 7 bases. V trimming: 6 bases; J trimming: 2 bases; junction bases outside the gene matches: 6. This CDR3 spans 14 amino acids. From germline, CDR1 is SGHVS and CDR2 FQNEAQ. DNA for the CDR3: TGTGCCAGCAGACAGGGGATAGGGAACTATGGCTACACCTTC. It is translated as CASRQGIGNYGYTF.

This sequence joins TRBV27 and TRBJ2-3; no reliable D call. This CDR3 is built from 13 residues. Germline assignment: CDR1 MNHEY and CDR2 SMNVEV (reference sequence). Trimming took 3 bases from V and 8 from J, leaving 12 bases between them. The CDR3 spells CASSFDGWSTQYF. In DNA, the CDR3 is TGTGCCAGCAGTTTCGACGGCTGGAGTACGCAGTATTTT.

The V call is TRBV5-1, the J call TRBJ1-1, with D possibly TRBD1 on 6 matching bases. Germline-derived CDR1 and CDR2 are SGHRS and YFSETQ. The CDR3 has 15 residues. Trimming cost V 4 bases and J 1 base, with 14 bases left between them. The CDR3 sequence is CASSDPSTGNTEAFF. Written as DNA, the CDR3 is TGCGCCAGCAGCGACCCTTCGACAGGGAACACTGAAGCTTTCTTT. The whole variable domain, remainder taken from reference TRBV5-1 and TRBJ1-1, is KAGVTQTPRYLIKTRGQQVTLSCSPISGHRSVSWYQQTPGQGLQFLFEYFSETQRNKGNFPGRFSGRQFSNSRSEMNVSTLELGDSALYLCASSDPSTGNTEAFFGQGTRLTVV.

The CDR3 DNA reads as TGTGCCAGCAGTTTAAATGAAAAACTGTTTTTT. Translated: CASSLNEKLFF. V gene TRBV6-1 combines with J gene TRBJ1-4; the D is unclear. Germline V lookup: CDR1 MNHNS, CDR2 SASEGT. The CDR3 sequence is 11 residues long. The V end lost 5 bases, the J end lost 5 bases, and 3 bases lay between the germline ends.

The chain uses TRBV6-6 and TRBJ2-5; maybe TRBD2 (6 bases). The CDR3 sequence is 15 residues long. Trimming removed 4 bases from V and 5 bases from J, with 17 bases in between. Germline V gene data show CDR1 as MNHNY and CDR2 as SVGAGI (reference sequence). The CDR3: CASSSIRDFGETQYF. The CDR3 nucleotides read TGTGCCAGCAGTTCGATAAGGGACTTCGGGGAGACCCAGTACTTC.

V gene TRBV29-1 combines with J gene TRBJ2-4; 7 bases align to TRBD1. Per the germline V gene, CDR1 is SQVTM and CDR2 is ANQGSEA. CDR3 length: 13 residues. V trimming: 7 bases; J trimming: 5 bases; junction bases outside the gene matches: 8. CDR3: CSGIQGIQNIQYF. CDR3 coding DNA: TGCAGCGGGATACAGGGGATTCAAAACATTCAGTACTTC.

This rearrangement joins TRBV6-1 to TRBJ2-2; TRBD2 agrees at 7 bases. Germline V gives CDR1 MNHNS, CDR2 SASEGT. Trimming cost V 9 bases and J 7 bases; bases outside gene matches: 11. This CDR3 contains 14 residues. Here the CDR3 DNA reads TGTGCCAGTCTAGCGGCGATGGGACTCGGGGAGCTGTTTTTT. Its translation: CASLAAMGLGELFF.

The CDR3 DNA reads as TGTGCCAGCAGGACCCCGGGACTTAATTACAATGAGCAGTTCTTC. Its translation: CASRTPGLNYNEQFF. The chain carries TRBV5-4 and TRBJ2-1, with D possibly being TRBD2 (6 bases). Per germline, CDR1 SGHNT and CDR2 YYREEE (reference sequence). Deletions cut 5 bases from V and 4 bases from J, with 16 bases between. The CDR3 sequence is 15 residues long.

The rearrangement uses TRBV12-2 and TRBJ2-7; whether TRBD2, the table's D call, matches the DNA was not checked. TRBV12-2 is designated a pseudogene. The CDR3 sequence is 15 residues long. The CDR3 sequence: CASRLGWEGAYEQYF. The CDR3 coding sequence is TGTGCAAGTCGATTGGGGTGGGAGGGGGCCTACGAGCAGTACTTC.

This chain's CDR3 is CASSRTGTAQSGANVLTF. CDR3 DNA: TGTGCCAGCAGCCGTACCGGGACAGCACAGTCTGGGGCCAACGTCCTGACTTTC. This rearrangement joins TRBV7-2 to TRBJ2-6; TRBD1 agrees at 7 bases. V shed 5 bases and J 1 base; nucleotides not matched to a gene: 11. Germline values: CDR1 SGHTA, CDR2 FQGNSA. The CDR3 length is 18 residues.